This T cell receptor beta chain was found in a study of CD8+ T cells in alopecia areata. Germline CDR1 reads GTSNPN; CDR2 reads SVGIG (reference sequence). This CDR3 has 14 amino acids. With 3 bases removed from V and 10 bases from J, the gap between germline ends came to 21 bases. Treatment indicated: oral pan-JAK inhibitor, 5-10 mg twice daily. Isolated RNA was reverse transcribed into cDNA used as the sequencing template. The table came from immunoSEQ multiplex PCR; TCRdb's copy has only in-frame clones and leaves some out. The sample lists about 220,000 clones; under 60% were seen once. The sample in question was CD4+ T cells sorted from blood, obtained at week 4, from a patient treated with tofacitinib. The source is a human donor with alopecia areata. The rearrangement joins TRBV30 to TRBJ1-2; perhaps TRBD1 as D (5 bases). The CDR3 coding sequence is TGTGCCTGGAGACCAAATTTACCGGGACCGGTCTACACCTTC. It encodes CAWRPNLPGPVYTF.